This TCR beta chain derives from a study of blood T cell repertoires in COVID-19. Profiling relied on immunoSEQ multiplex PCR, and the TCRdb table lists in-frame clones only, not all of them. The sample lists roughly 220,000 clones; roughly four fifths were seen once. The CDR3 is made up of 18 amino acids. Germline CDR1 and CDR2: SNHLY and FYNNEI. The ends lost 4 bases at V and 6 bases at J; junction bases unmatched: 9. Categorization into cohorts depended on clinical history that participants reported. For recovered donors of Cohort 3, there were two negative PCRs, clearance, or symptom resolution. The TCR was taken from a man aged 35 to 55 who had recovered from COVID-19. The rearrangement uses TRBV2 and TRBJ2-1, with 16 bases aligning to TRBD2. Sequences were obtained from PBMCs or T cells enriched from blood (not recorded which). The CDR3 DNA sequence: TGTGCCAGCAGTGGGCGGTGGGGACTAGCGGGAGGGCTCAATGAGCAGTTCTTC. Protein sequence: CASSGRWGLAGGLNEQFF.